The 14 T cell receptor beta chains listed next were all sequenced from one sample in a study of OX40 agonist ivuxolimab in advanced cancers. Repertoires were generated with immunoSEQ multiplex PCR, while TCRdb's copy carries only in-frame clones and drops some. The sample comprises more than 65,000 clones, roughly nine tenths of which are singletons, and around 1% rests with the top ten. Specimen: CD4+ or CD8+ T cells sorted from blood, collected in a trial of the OX40 agonist ivuxolimab. Receptors were obtained from an adult with an advanced solid tumor such as melanoma, head and neck, liver or kidney cancer.

This chain links TRBV9 with TRBJ1-1; 7 bases map to TRBD1. The germline V gene encodes CDR1 SGDLS and CDR2 YYNGEE. Losses at the gene ends were 4 bases for V and 0 bases for J; bases not matched to a gene: 3. CDR3 length: 14 amino acids. The CDR3 coding sequence is TGTGCCAGCAGCCTCACAGGGGTGAACACTGAAGCTTTCTTT. The encoded protein is CASSLTGVNTEAFF. The variable domain in full, completed from reference TRBV9 and TRBJ1-1, reads DSGVTQTPKHLITATGQRVTLRCSPRSGDLSVYWYQQSLDQGLQFLIQYYNGEERAKGNILERFSAQQFPDLHSELNLSSLELGDSALYFCASSLTGVNTEAFFGQGTRLTVV.

V and J are TRBV19 and TRBJ1-5; D is unresolved. V lost 5 bases to trimming and J lost 2 bases, with 13 bases between them. The CDR3 sequence is 15 residues long. Germline CDR1 and CDR2: LNHDA and SQIVND (reference sequence). This CDR3 reads CASSLISERNQPQHF. CDR3 DNA: TGTGCCAGTAGTTTAATAAGTGAGCGCAATCAGCCCCAGCATTTT.

V is TRBV28 and J is TRBJ1-3, with TRBD1 identical over 7 bases. The V gene end was trimmed by 4 bases and the J gene end by 0 bases; junction bases not matched to a gene: 6. The CDR3 has 16 amino acids. Germline-derived CDR1 and CDR2 are MDHEN and SYDVKM. In nucleotides, the CDR3 is TGTGCCAGCAGTTGGGGACAGAGTTACTCTGGAAACACCATATATTTT. Translated: CASSWGQSYSGNTIYF.

The genes are TRBV5-1 and TRBJ1-3; D gene ambiguous. The CDR3 runs 15 residues. V was clipped by 0 bases and J by 6 bases, with 13 bases between them. Germline V lookup: CDR1 SGHRS, CDR2 YFSETQ. The CDR3 sequence is CASSLDRTSANTIYF. In DNA, the CDR3 is TGCGCCAGCAGCTTGGACAGAACCTCCGCAAACACCATATATTTT.

For this clone: At one boundary the junction diverges from the germline segment, which might be a read error. The chain has TRBV5-1 and TRBJ2-7; 12 bases are shared with TRBD1. CDR3 size: 14 residues. The germline CDR1 and CDR2 sequences are SGHRS and YFSETQ. This CDR3 is CATSRDRGQYEQYF. The CDR3 DNA sequence: TGCGCCACCAGCAGGGACAGGGGGCAGTACGAGCAGTACTTC. Complete variable domain (other parts from reference TRBV5-1 and TRBJ2-7): KAGVTQTPRYLIKTRGQQVTLSCSPISGHRSVSWYQQTPGQGLQFLFEYFSETQRNKGNFPGRFSGRQFSNSRSEMNVSTLELGDSALYLCATSRDRGQYEQYFGPGTRLTVT.

V gene TRBV30 combines with J gene TRBJ1-5, with 7 bases aligning to TRBD1. V trimming: 0 bases; J trimming: 2 bases; junction bases outside the gene matches: 1. The CDR3 contains 14 residues. Germline CDR1 and CDR2: GTSNPN and SVGIG (reference sequence). Written as DNA, the CDR3 is TGTGCCTGGAGTGTAGGGACAGGCAATCAGCCCCAGCATTTT. It is translated as CAWSVGTGNQPQHF.

J is TRBJ2-5 and V is TRBV7-9; D remains unclear. The germline V gene has CDR1 SEHNR and CDR2 FQNEAQ (reference sequence). V was cut by 5 bases and J by 5 bases, with 9 bases left in between. The CDR3 sequence is 12 residues long. CDR3 bases: TGTGCCAGCAGCCTAATAGAGGAGACCCAGTACTTC. Translation gives CASSLIEETQYF.

This chain joins TRBV7-2 and TRBJ1-4, with TRBD1 matching 7 bases. Per the germline V gene, CDR1 is SGHTA and CDR2 is FQGNSA. This CDR3 spans 16 amino acids. V dropped 5 bases and J dropped 2; count of bases not matched to a gene: 8. The CDR3 is CASSTHKGATNEKLFF. CDR3 DNA: TGTGCCAGCAGCACACACAAGGGGGCTACTAATGAAAAACTGTTTTTT.

This clone was detected only once. V usage is TRBV7-3 and J usage is TRBJ2-5; D possibly corresponds to TRBD2 (5 bases). Germline CDR1 and CDR2: SGHTA and FQGTGA. The ends were cut back, 3 bases at V and 4 bases at J, with 9 bases in the middle. CDR3 length: 13 amino acids. The chain's CDR3 is CASSFLSGETQYF. As DNA, the CDR3 is TGTGCCAGCAGCTTTTTAAGCGGAGAGACCCAGTACTTC.

The count of this clone is one. The chain links TRBV9 to TRBJ2-5; TRBD2 aligns across 11 bases. CDR1 and CDR2 from the germline V gene are SGDLS and YYNGEE. V dropped 2 bases and J dropped 5; count of bases not matched to a gene: 5. The CDR3 sequence is 15 residues long. CDR3 loop: CASSVSSGGVETQYF. CDR3 in DNA: TGTGCCAGCAGCGTTAGTAGCGGGGGGGTGGAGACCCAGTACTTC.

This chain links TRBV5-1 with TRBJ2-1, with TRBD2 matching 12 bases. Per the germline V gene, CDR1 is SGHRS and CDR2 is YFSETQ. Trimming removed 8 bases from V and 3 bases from J; junction bases left unmatched: 6. This CDR3 spans 15 amino acids. Written as DNA, the CDR3 is TGCGCCAGTCAGACTAGCGGGGGCCTCTACAATGAGCAGTTCTTC. It codes for CASQTSGGLYNEQFF.

The V call is TRBV28, the J call TRBJ2-3; D gene unclear. CDR3 length: 15 amino acids. The V and J ends lost 6 bases and 8 bases respectively, with 21 bases between them. Germline lookup yields CDR1 MDHEN and CDR2 SYDVKM. The CDR3 DNA reads TGTGCCAGCAGCCCTACTCCGTTGAGTTTAGGTACGCAGTATTTT. This translates into CASSPTPLSLGTQYF.

The count of this clone is one. The rearrangement uses TRBV11-2 and TRBJ2-1; D perhaps matches TRBD1 (6 bases). In germline, CDR1 is SGHAT, CDR2 FQNNGV. The V end was cut by 3 bases, the J end by 4 bases, with 10 bases between. This CDR3 contains 14 residues. The CDR3 DNA follows: TGTGCCAGCAGCTTGGACAGCACATACAATGAGCAGTTCTTC. Encoded protein: CASSLDSTYNEQFF.

The chain uses TRBV10-3 and TRBJ1-1; no clear D gene. In germline, CDR1 is ENHRY, CDR2 SYGVKD. Trimming removed 10 bases at V and 3 bases at J, with 12 bases between. This CDR3 is built from 12 residues. CDR3 in DNA: TGTGCCACCGGAGGCGCGGACACTGAAGCTTTCTTT. This sequence encodes CATGGADTEAFF.